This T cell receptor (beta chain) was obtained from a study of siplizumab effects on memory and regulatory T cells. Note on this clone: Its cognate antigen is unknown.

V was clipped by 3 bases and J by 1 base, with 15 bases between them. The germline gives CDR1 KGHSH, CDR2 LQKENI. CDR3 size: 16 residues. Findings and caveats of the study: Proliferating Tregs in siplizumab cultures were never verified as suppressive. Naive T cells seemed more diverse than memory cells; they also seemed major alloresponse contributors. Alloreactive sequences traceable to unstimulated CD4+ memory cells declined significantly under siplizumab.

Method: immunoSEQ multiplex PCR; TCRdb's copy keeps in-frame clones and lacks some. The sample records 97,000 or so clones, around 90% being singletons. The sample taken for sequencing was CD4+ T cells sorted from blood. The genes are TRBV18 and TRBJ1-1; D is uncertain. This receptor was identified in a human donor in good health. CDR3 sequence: CASSPLEIYRNTEAFF. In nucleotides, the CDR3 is TGTGCCAGCTCACCCCTAGAAATATACAGGAACACTGAAGCTTTCTTT.